The clone carrying this T cell receptor beta chain occurred once. Its antigen is not known. This CDR3 contains 20 residues. In germline, CDR1 is SGDLS, CDR2 YYNGEE. Trimming removed 4 bases from V and 0 bases from J; junction bases left unmatched: 21. Sequencing used immunoSEQ multiplex PCR; TCRdb keeps in-frame clones, though not all of them. The sample has some 74,000 clones, around 80% seen once. This sample stems from a study of OX40 agonist ivuxolimab in advanced cancers. Study details: Dose-escalation subjects each had hepatocellular carcinoma, melanoma, renal cell or head and neck cancer.

Whole-study findings and limits: Specificity for antigen went undetermined in the expanded peripheral T cells.

If patients had autoimmune disease history or systemic immunosuppression, they were excluded. Sequencing was performed on CD4+ or CD8+ T cells sorted from blood, taken in a trial of the OX40 agonist ivuxolimab. The chain carries TRBV9 and TRBJ2-5; 7 bases fit TRBD1. The sequence was collected from an adult with an advanced solid tumor such as melanoma, head and neck, liver or kidney cancer. CDR3 region: CASSPSGTASRQPYQETQYF. The CDR3 DNA follows: TGTGCCAGCAGCCCATCCGGGACAGCGAGTCGACAGCCTTACCAAGAGACCCAGTACTTC.